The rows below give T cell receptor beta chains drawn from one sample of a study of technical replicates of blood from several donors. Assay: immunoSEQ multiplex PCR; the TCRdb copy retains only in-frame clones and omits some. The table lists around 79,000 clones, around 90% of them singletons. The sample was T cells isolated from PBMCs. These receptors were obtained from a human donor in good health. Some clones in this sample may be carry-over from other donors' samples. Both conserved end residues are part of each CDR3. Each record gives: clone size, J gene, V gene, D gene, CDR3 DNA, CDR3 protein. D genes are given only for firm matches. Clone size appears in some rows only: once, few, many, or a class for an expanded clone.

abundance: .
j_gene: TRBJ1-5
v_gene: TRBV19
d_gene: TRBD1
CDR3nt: TGTGCCACCCACCCCGGGACAGGGGGCTTACGCAATCAGCCCCAGCATTTT
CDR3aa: CATHPGTGGLRNQPQHF

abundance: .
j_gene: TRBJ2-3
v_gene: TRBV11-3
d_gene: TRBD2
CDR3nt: TGTGCCAGCAGCAGGACTAGCGCGCCGGGGGATACGCAGTATTTT
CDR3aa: CASSRTSAPGDTQYF

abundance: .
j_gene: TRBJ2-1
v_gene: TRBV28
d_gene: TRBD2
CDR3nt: TGTGCCAGCAGTTTGTGGGCGGGAGCTATGAATGAGCAGTTCTTC
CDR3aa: CASSLWAGAMNEQFF

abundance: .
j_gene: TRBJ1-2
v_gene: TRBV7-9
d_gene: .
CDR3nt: TGTGCCAGCAGCTTAGCCCTTAACTATGGCTACACCTTC
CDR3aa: CASSLALNYGYTF

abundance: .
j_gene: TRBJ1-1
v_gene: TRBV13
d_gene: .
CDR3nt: TGTGCCAGCAGTTTACCTCTCAGGAACACTGAAGCTTTCTTT
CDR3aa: CASSLPLRNTEAFF

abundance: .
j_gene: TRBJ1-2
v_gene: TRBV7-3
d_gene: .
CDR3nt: TGTGCCAGCAGCTTACCAGGGAACTATGGCTACACCTTC
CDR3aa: CASSLPGNYGYTF

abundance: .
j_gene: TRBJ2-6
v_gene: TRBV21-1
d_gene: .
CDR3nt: TGTGCCAGCTACGATACTACTGGGGCCAACGTCCTGACTTTC
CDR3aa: CASYDTTGANVLTF

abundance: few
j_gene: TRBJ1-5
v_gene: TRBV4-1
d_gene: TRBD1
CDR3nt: TGCGCCAGCAGCCAAGTTTTGACAGGGAATCAGCCCCAGCATTTT
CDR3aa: CASSQVLTGNQPQHF

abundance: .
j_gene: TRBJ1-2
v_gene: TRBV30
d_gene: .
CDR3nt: TGTGCCTGGGGAGCCACCCCATATGGCTACACCTTC
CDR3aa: CAWGATPYGYTF

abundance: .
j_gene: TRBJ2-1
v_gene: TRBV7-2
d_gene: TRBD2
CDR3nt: TGTGCCAGCAGCCGCCGTAGCGGGAGCGATGAGCAGTTCTTC
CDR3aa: CASSRRSGSDEQFF

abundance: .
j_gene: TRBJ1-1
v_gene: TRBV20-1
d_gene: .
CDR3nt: TGCAGTGCTATCGCGGGACGCGAAGCTTTCTTT
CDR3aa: CSAIAGREAFF

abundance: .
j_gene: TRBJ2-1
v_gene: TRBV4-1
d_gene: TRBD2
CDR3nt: TGCGCCAGCAGCTCCAGACTAGCGGGGGGCTCGGTTGAGCAGTTCTTC
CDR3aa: CASSSRLAGGSVEQFF

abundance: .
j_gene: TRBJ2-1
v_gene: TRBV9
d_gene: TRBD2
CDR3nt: TGTGCCAGCAGCGTAGGACTAGCGGGAGGGCCCGGAAATGAGCAGTTCTTC
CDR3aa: CASSVGLAGGPGNEQFF